These T cell receptor beta chains were read from a single sample in a study of response to subunit inactivated influenza vaccine. TCRdb analysed the RT-PCR reads with MiXCR anew, one entry per CDR3 protein. The profile shows approximately 300,000 distinct CDR3 sequences, roughly 20% of them singletons. Material: PBMCs from blood, obtained roughly 20 months after vaccination. All receptors come from a man aged 45 to 70 who received an inactivated influenza vaccine. The CDR3 runs from the conserved cysteine through the conserved F or W. Each record gives: CDR3 protein, CDR3 DNA, J gene, D gene, clone size, V gene. D genes are given only for firm matches. The size of a clone is reported for some rows only, either as once, few or many, or as a class for expanded clones.

CASSQTGGLTSSYNEQFF,TGTGCCAGCAGTCAGACAGGGGGCTTGACCTCTTCCTACAATGAGCAGTTCTTC,TRBJ2-1,TRBD1,many,TRBV6-1
CASSVRQGDTEAFF,TGTGCCAGCAGCGTACGACAGGGTGACACTGAAGCTTTCTTT,TRBJ1-1,TRBD1,many,TRBV7-9
CSVEEGYF,TGCAGCGTTGAAGAGGGGTACTTC,TRBJ2-5,.,few,TRBV29-1
CASSFPLGGSTKNIQYF,TGTGCCAGCAGTTTCCCCTTAGGGGGGTCGACCAAAAACATTCAGTACTTC,TRBJ2-4,.,few,TRBV28
CASSGERGEQFF,TGTGCCAGCAGCGGGGAGCGGGGTGAGCAGTTCTTC,TRBJ2-1,TRBD2,.,TRBV9
CATSAGHNYGYTF,TGTGCCACCAGTGCCGGTCATAACTATGGCTACACCTTC,TRBJ1-2,.,few,TRBV24-1
CASSARGLSGQPQHF,TGTGCCAGCAGTGCCAGGGGGCTTAGCGGTCAGCCCCAGCATTTT,TRBJ1-5,TRBD1,.,TRBV28
CASSHGQGPSTDTQYF,TGTGCCAGCAGTCACGGACAGGGACCTAGCACAGATACGCAGTATTTT,TRBJ2-3,TRBD1,few,TRBV12-3/TRBV12-4
CASSSGTLGQGYTF,TGCGCCAGCAGCTCCGGGACATTGGGACAGGGGTACACCTTC,TRBJ1-2,TRBD1,.,TRBV5-1
CASSLGLVAFNEQFF,TGTGCCAGCAGCTTGGGACTAGTGGCGTTCAATGAGCAGTTCTTC,TRBJ2-1,TRBD2,.,TRBV6-1
CASSSPGQGLLYF,TGTGCCAGCAGCTCACCGGGACAGGGGTTGTTGTACTTC,TRBJ2-5,TRBD1,.,TRBV7-8
CASSYRLGDTQYF,TGTGCCAGCAGTTACCGCTTAGGAGATACGCAGTATTTT,TRBJ2-3,.,few,TRBV6-6
CASTATGGGYTF,TGTGCCAGCACTGCGACAGGGGGCGGCTACACCTTC,TRBJ1-2,TRBD1,.,TRBV6-5
CASSFGQTTDTQYF,TGTGCCAGCAGCTTCGGACAGACTACAGATACGCAGTATTTT,TRBJ2-3,.,many,TRBV7-9